This TCR beta chain was found in a study of cytomegalovirus exposure and HLA in healthy donors. The donors were in the approximately 130-subject validation cohort, distinct from the approximately 700-subject first cohort. Assay: immunoSEQ multiplex PCR; the TCRdb copy retains only in-frame clones and omits some. The sample carries under 200,000 clones, around 96% recorded once. Regarding this clone: Its antigen is currently unknown.

General study points: Some TCR beta chains (approximately 180 of them) were listed as cytomegalovirus-associated.

Germline V gene data show CDR1 as SGDLS and CDR2 as YYNGEE. The trim removed 0 bases at V and 7 bases at J, leaving 23 bases unmatched. CDR3 length: 21 residues. The source of this sequence is a woman aged 18 to 35 in good health and CMV-seronegative. Sequencing was carried out using PBMCs. The V call is TRBV9, the J call TRBJ1-5, with 9 bases identical to TRBD1. The CDR3 sequence is CASSVAPTPRILQGALQPQHF. The CDR3 coding sequence is TGTGCCAGCAGCGTAGCGCCGACCCCTCGAATATTACAGGGGGCATTGCAGCCCCAGCATTTT.